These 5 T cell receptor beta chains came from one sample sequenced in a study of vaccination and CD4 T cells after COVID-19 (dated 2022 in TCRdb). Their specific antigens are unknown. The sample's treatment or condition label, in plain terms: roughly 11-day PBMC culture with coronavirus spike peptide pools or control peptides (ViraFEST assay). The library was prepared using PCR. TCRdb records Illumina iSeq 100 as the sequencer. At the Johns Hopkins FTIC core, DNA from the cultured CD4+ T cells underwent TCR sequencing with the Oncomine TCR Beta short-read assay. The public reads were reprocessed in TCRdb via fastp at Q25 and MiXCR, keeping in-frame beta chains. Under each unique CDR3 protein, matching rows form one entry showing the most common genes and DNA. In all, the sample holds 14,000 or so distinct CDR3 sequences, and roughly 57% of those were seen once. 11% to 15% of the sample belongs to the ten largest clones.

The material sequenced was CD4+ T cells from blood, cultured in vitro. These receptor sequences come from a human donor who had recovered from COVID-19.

The DNA of the CDR3 is TGCAGTGCCGGGGGGGTGGCCAAAAACATTCAGTACTTC. Protein: CSAGGVAKNIQYF. The chain joins TRBV20-1 to TRBJ2-4, with 8 bases matching TRBD2. This CDR3 is 13 amino acids long. The V and J ends lost 6 bases and 1 base, in that order; junction bases with no gene match: 2. The germline gives CDR1 DFQATT, CDR2 SNEGSKA (reference sequence).

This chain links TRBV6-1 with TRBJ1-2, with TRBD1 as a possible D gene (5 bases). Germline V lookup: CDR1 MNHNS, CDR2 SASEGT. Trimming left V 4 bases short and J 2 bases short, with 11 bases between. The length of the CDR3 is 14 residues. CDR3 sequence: CASSGLAGNYGYTF. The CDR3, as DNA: TGTGCCAGCAGTGGGCTTGCAGGGAACTATGGCTACACCTTC.

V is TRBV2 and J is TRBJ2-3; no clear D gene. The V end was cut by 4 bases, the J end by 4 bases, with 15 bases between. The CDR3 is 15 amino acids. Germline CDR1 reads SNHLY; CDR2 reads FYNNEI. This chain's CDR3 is CASSGEPDAADTQYF. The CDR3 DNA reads TGTGCCAGCAGTGGGGAACCAGATGCGGCAGATACGCAGTATTTT. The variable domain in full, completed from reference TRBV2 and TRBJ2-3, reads EPEVTQTPSHQVTQMGQEVILRCVPISNHLYFYWYRQILGQKVEFLVSFYNNEISEKSEIFDDQFSVERPDGSNFTLKIRSTKLEDSAMYFCASSGEPDAADTQYFGPGTRLTVL.

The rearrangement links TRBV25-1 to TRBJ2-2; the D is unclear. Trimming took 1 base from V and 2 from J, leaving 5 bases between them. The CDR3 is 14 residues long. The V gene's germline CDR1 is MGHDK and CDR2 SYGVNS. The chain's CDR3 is CASSELGNTGELFF. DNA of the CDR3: TGTGCCAGCAGTGAATTAGGTAACACCGGGGAGCTGTTTTTT.

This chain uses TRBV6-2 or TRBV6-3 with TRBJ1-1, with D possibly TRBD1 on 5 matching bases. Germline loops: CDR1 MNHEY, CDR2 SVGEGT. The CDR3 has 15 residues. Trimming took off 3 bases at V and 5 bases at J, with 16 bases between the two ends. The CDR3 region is CASSYGAGRTTEAFF. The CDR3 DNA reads TGTGCCAGCAGTTATGGGGCAGGGAGAACGACTGAAGCTTTCTTT.